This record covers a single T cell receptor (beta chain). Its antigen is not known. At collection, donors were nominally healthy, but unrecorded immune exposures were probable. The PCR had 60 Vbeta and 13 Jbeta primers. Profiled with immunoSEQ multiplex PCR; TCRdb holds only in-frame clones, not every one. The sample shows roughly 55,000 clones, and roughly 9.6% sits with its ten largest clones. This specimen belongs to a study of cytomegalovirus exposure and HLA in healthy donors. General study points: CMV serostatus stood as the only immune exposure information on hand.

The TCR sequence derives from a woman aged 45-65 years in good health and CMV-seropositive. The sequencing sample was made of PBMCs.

CDR3 nucleotides: TGTGCCAGCAGCTACCGGGACAGGGGTAGGACTAATGAAAAACTGTTTTTT. Its protein is CASSYRDRGRTNEKLFF. The chain recombines TRBV7-2 with TRBJ1-4, with 10 bases that match TRBD1. CDR3 length: 17 residues. Germline V lookup: CDR1 SGHTA, CDR2 FQGNSA. With V trimmed by 4 bases and J by 2 bases, 7 bases remained unmatched.